This record looks at one TCR beta chain sequence and its context. The entry originates in a study of blood T cell repertoires in COVID-19. In the study overall: From T cells, B-cell-depleted T cells, or PBMCs came the material, which was cDNA or gDNA.

In the original workflow: Reference gene primer amplification gave nucleated cell count estimates. Sequenced by immunoSEQ multiplex PCR; TCRdb stores in-frame clones only, minus some. V and J calls and clone size are copied from that table; D and trimming were computed from the DNA. The table records about 50,000 clones, around nine tenths of them present only once. This CDR3 spans 12 amino acids. Trimming removed 7 bases from V and 2 bases from J, with 8 bases in between. Germline loops: CDR1 SNHLY, CDR2 FYNNEI. The sample was peripheral blood. This chain joins TRBV2 and TRBJ1-2; no clear D gene. The TCR comes from a man between 60 and 75 years old with active or convalescent COVID-19. The CDR3 loop reads CASKRENYGYTF. CDR3 DNA sequence: TGTGCCAGCAAGAGGGAGAACTATGGCTACACCTTC.